The rows below give T cell receptor beta chains drawn from one sample of a study of spatial heterogeneity in lung cancer. TCRdb analysed the 5' RACE reads with MiXCR anew, one entry per CDR3 protein. The profile shows 15,000 or so distinct CDR3 sequences, 5% to 7.5% of them singletons. The sequenced sample was PBMCs, obtained at follow-up. These TCRs come from a male donor with early-stage non-small cell lung cancer. Each CDR3 is given with its conserved first and last residue. The D gene is left open where the match is weak. The listing skips clone size in some rows; elsewhere it reads once, few, many or a size class.

V gene	D gene	J gene	clone size	CDR3 DNA	CDR3 protein
TRBV5-1	-	TRBJ2-1	many	TGCGCCAGCAGCTTGGGGGCCCATAGCTCCTACAATGAGCAGTTCTTC	CASSLGAHSSYNEQFF
TRBV2	TRBD1	TRBJ2-7	many	TGTGCCAGCAGGGACAGGGTCCACGAGCAGTACTTC	CASRDRVHEQYF
TRBV6-1	TRBD1	TRBJ2-5	many	TGTGCCAGCAGTGGGCGGACAGGGGGCGATGAGACCCAGTACTTC	CASSGRTGGDETQYF
TRBV5-4	TRBD1	TRBJ1-2	many	TGTGCCAGCAGCCCGACAGGGGAAGGCTACACCTTC	CASSPTGEGYTF
TRBV2	-	TRBJ2-2	many	TGTGCCAGCTCTCCCGGAAAGGGTGCGTTCACCGGGGAGCTGTTTTTT	CASSPGKGAFTGELFF
TRBV5-5	-	TRBJ2-3	many	TGTGCCAGCAGCCCAGCTGCAGGGGCGCAGTATTTT	CASSPAAGAQYF
TRBV19	-	TRBJ2-2	many	TGTGCCAGTAGTATCCATCAGGGAACCGGGGAGCTGTTTTTT	CASSIHQGTGELFF
TRBV15	-	TRBJ1-5	few	TGTGCCACCAGCAGAGAATGGGGCAGGGCTCAGCCCCAGCATTTT	CATSREWGRAQPQHF
TRBV20-1	TRBD2	TRBJ2-1	few	TGCAGTGCTAGAGAACAGCCGAGCGGGGCACTCTACAATGAGCAGTTCTTC	CSAREQPSGALYNEQFF
TRBV6-5	TRBD1	TRBJ2-7	-	TGTGCCAGCAGCCGAGGACAGGGGAGGTTTGGCTACGAGCAGTACTTC	CASSRGQGRFGYEQYF
TRBV24-1	TRBD1	TRBJ2-3	many	TGTGCCACCGGGACAGCCCCTACAGATACGCAGTATTTT	CATGTAPTDTQYF
TRBV20-1	-	TRBJ1-2	medium-sized	TGCAGTGTCATATTGGACTATGGCTACACCTTC	CSVILDYGYTF
TRBV7-2	-	TRBJ2-1	-	TGTGCCAGCAGCTTAGGGTCCGGGGGATCGTCGGGGCAGTTCTTC	CASSLGSGGSSGQFF
TRBV11-2	-	TRBJ2-1	many	TGTGCCAGCAGCCCTACGACAGGATACTACAATGAGCAGTTCTTC	CASSPTTGYYNEQFF
TRBV20-1	TRBD2	TRBJ2-1	many	TGCAGTGCTAGAGCTACCAGCGGGAGAGCATATGAGCAGTTCTTC	CSARATSGRAYEQFF
TRBV12-3/TRBV12-4	-	TRBJ2-7	many	TGTGCCAGCAGATTATCGGGACAACTCTACGAGCAGTACTTC	CASRLSGQLYEQYF
TRBV28	TRBD2	TRBJ2-1	many	TGTGCCAGCAGTCCACCTAGCGGGAGACCCCACTTGGATGAGCAGTTCTTC	CASSPPSGRPHLDEQFF
TRBV5-1	TRBD2	TRBJ2-5	many	TGCGCCAGCAGCCGGGGGGTGTTGGAGACCCAGTACTTC	CASSRGVLETQYF
TRBV29-1	-	TRBJ2-7	-	TGCAGCGTTGAGGTTGACAGGAGGGGCAACTACAAGCAGTACTTC	CSVEVDRRGNYKQYF
TRBV10-3	-	TRBJ1-1	many	TGTGCCACCAGGGAGGACACTGAAGCTTTCTTT	CATREDTEAFF
TRBV7-3	-	TRBJ2-1	many	TGTGCCAGCAGCTCCACGGGCGGTCACTCCTACAATGAGCAGTTCTTC	CASSSTGGHSYNEQFF
TRBV9	-	TRBJ2-6	few	TGTGCCAGCAGCGTAGGAGGATTAAGCTCTGGGGCCAACGTCCTGACTTTC	CASSVGGLSSGANVLTF
TRBV27	-	TRBJ2-7	many	TGTGCCAGCAGTCCACACCCTCCTCTCGAGCAGTACTTC	CASSPHPPLEQYF
TRBV28	TRBD2	TRBJ2-7	medium-sized	TGTGCCAGCGGGAGGGACGAGCAGTACTTC	CASGRDEQYF
TRBV7-8	TRBD2	TRBJ2-7	many	TGTGCCAGCGTCCCCTTGGGGGAGGGTCGGGGCGAGCAGTACTTC	CASVPLGEGRGEQYF
TRBV7-9	TRBD1	TRBJ2-5	many	TGTGCCAGCAGCCGACAGGGAGAGGAGACCCAGTACTTC	CASSRQGEETQYF
TRBV28	-	TRBJ1-2	medium-sized	TGTGCCAGCAGTTTGATCACCTACTATGGCTACACCTTC	CASSLITYYGYTF
TRBV10-3	-	TRBJ2-7	many	TGTGCCATCAGTGAGACTGGGGGACGGAGATACGAGCAGTACTTC	CAISETGGRRYEQYF
TRBV12-3/TRBV12-4	-	TRBJ1-6	many	TGTGCCAGCAACAAAGGGGGAAATTCACCCCTCCACTTT	CASNKGGNSPLHF
TRBV16	-	TRBJ1-1	medium-sized	TGTGCCAGCAGCCTCCTCAGGGAAACTGAAGCTTTCTTT	CASSLLRETEAFF
TRBV7-9	-	TRBJ1-6	many	TGTGCCAGCAGCCTAGGACAAGCGGCACCCCTCCACTTT	CASSLGQAAPLHF
TRBV10-3	TRBD1	TRBJ1-3	many	TGTGCCATCAGGACAGGGGCTGGAAACACCATATATTTT	CAIRTGAGNTIYF
TRBV16	-	TRBJ1-1	many	TGTGCCAGCAGTTCCCAGGGAGGCACTGAAGCTTTCTTT	CASSSQGGTEAFF
TRBV7-9	-	TRBJ1-2	many	TGTGCCAGCAGCCAATCAAAGGGCTACACCTTC	CASSQSKGYTF
TRBV2	-	TRBJ1-1	few	TGTGCCAGCAGGCTCAGGGGCCCCACTGAAGCTTTCTTT	CASRLRGPTEAFF
TRBV9	-	TRBJ1-2	-	TGTGCCAGCAGCGTAGCTTGGGCCTCCTATGGCTACACCTTC	CASSVAWASYGYTF
TRBV20-1	TRBD1	TRBJ2-5	many	TGCAGTGCTAACGGACAGGGCACTCAAGAGACCCAGTACTTC	CSANGQGTQETQYF
TRBV28	-	TRBJ1-2	many	TGTGCCAGCAGTTTTGGGGGGCTGGTTTTACTCGATGGCTACACCTTC	CASSFGGLVLLDGYTF
TRBV7-9	TRBD2	TRBJ2-1	many	TGTGCCAGCAGCTTAGTTGGGCGGACTAGCGGGGGTGAGCAGTTCTTC	CASSLVGRTSGGEQFF
TRBV30	TRBD1	TRBJ1-1	many	TGTGCCTGGACAGGGGGGTACACTGAAGCTTTCTTT	CAWTGGYTEAFF